This is a list of T cell receptor beta chains from one sample in a study of CD8 T cells in ankylosing spondylitis. TCRdb reprocessed the 5' RACE reads via MiXCR and lists one record per CDR3 protein. Of just under 350,000 distinct CDR3 sequences in the sample, 14% to 15% were seen once. Sequenced: blood, either unsorted or a sorted T cell fraction (not recorded which). The receptors stem from a male donor with ankylosing spondylitis or in good health (not recorded which). Each CDR3 is given with its conserved first and last residue. The D gene is left open where the match is weak. The size field is filled for only some rows; it gives once, few, many or a size class.

CDR3nt: TGCGCCAGCAGCTTCTGGTTCGGGACTAGCGGGAGGAGGGCCGCTCCCGAGACCCAGTACTTC
CDR3aa: CASSFWFGTSGRRAAPETQYF
v_gene: TRBV5-1
abundance: few
d_gene: TRBD2
len: 21
j_gene: TRBJ2-5

CDR3nt: TGCGCCAGCAGTTGGACGGGGGGGAACTATGGCTACACCTTC
CDR3aa: CASSWTGGNYGYTF
v_gene: TRBV5-1
abundance: -
d_gene: -
len: 14
j_gene: TRBJ1-2

CDR3nt: TGTGCCAGCAGCCAAGGTGTTAGCGGGGGGAAAGAGACCCAGTACTTC
CDR3aa: CASSQGVSGGKETQYF
v_gene: TRBV3-1
abundance: -
d_gene: TRBD2
len: 16
j_gene: TRBJ2-5

CDR3nt: TGTGCCAGCAGCCCGGATTCTAGCGGATCCTACAATGAGCAGTTCTTC
CDR3aa: CASSPDSSGSYNEQFF
v_gene: TRBV5-4
abundance: -
d_gene: TRBD2
len: 16
j_gene: TRBJ2-1

CDR3nt: TGCAGTGCTAGTCCACAATACGAGCAGTACTTC
CDR3aa: CSASPQYEQYF
v_gene: TRBV20-1
abundance: many
d_gene: -
len: 11
j_gene: TRBJ2-7

CDR3nt: TGTGCCAGCAGCCTCCCGGGCTTACGGGGCTACACCTTC
CDR3aa: CASSLPGLRGYTF
v_gene: TRBV6-6
abundance: -
d_gene: -
len: 13
j_gene: TRBJ1-2

CDR3nt: TGTGCCAGCAGTCCACTGGACACAGACAATGAGCAGTTCTTC
CDR3aa: CASSPLDTDNEQFF
v_gene: TRBV6-1
abundance: -
d_gene: -
len: 14
j_gene: TRBJ2-1

CDR3nt: TGCAGTGCTAGAGACGGAGCGGGGACTCCGAGAATGGAGCAGTTCTTC
CDR3aa: CSARDGAGTPRMEQFF
v_gene: TRBV20-1
abundance: few
d_gene: TRBD2
len: 16
j_gene: TRBJ2-1

CDR3nt: TGCGCCAGCAGCGAAACTAGCGGTACAACCTACGAGCAGTACTTC
CDR3aa: CASSETSGTTYEQYF
v_gene: TRBV5-1
abundance: few
d_gene: TRBD2
len: 15
j_gene: TRBJ2-7

CDR3nt: TGTGCCAGCAGACTTTCGACAGGTTACCACGAGCAGTACTTC
CDR3aa: CASRLSTGYHEQYF
v_gene: TRBV6-1
abundance: few
d_gene: -
len: 14
j_gene: TRBJ2-7

CDR3nt: TGTGCCAGCAGTGGGAGGGATAATTCACCCCTCCACTTT
CDR3aa: CASSGRDNSPLHF
v_gene: TRBV2
abundance: -
d_gene: -
len: 13
j_gene: TRBJ1-6

CDR3nt: TGTGCCAGCACCGGGACTAGCGGTTACAATGAGCAGTTCTTC
CDR3aa: CASTGTSGYNEQFF
v_gene: TRBV3-1
abundance: many
d_gene: TRBD2
len: 14
j_gene: TRBJ2-1

CDR3nt: TGTGCCAGCAGTGAGATGAGCGGACTAGCGGGAGCTGTGCAGTACTTC
CDR3aa: CASSEMSGLAGAVQYF
v_gene: TRBV2
abundance: -
d_gene: TRBD2
len: 16
j_gene: TRBJ2-7

CDR3nt: TGTGCCAGCAGCTTACAAAGATATACGGAGTCCTACAATGAGCAGTTCTTC
CDR3aa: CASSLQRYTESYNEQFF
v_gene: TRBV11-3
abundance: few
d_gene: -
len: 17
j_gene: TRBJ2-1

CDR3nt: TGTGCCAGCCCTGGCGTCCTGACTTTC
CDR3aa: CASPGVLTF
v_gene: TRBV6-5
abundance: -
d_gene: -
len: 9
j_gene: TRBJ2-6

CDR3nt: TGTGCCAGTAAACCCGAGGGACAGCTCTATGGCTACACCTTC
CDR3aa: CASKPEGQLYGYTF
v_gene: TRBV19
abundance: few
d_gene: TRBD1
len: 14
j_gene: TRBJ1-2